This TCR beta chain is from a study of blood T cell repertoires in COVID-19. This study enrolled people aged about 18 to 95 from 24 US geographic areas. Allocation to cohorts depended on clinical history reported by the participants. TCRdb's copy holds only in-frame clones and misses some; the assay was immunoSEQ multiplex PCR. The sample includes approximately 280,000 clones, 87% of them seen just once. With respect to this clone: One junction end does not reproduce the germline sequence, and a read error may be involved.

The CDR3 totals 15 residues. The V gene's germline CDR1 is SGHTA and CDR2 FQGNSA. V usage is TRBV7-2 and J usage is TRBJ2-7; TRBD2 aligns across 10 bases. This clonotype was sampled from a woman aged 40 to 50 who had recovered from COVID-19. The specimen sequenced was PBMCs or T cells enriched from blood (not recorded which). CDR3 DNA sequence: TGTGCCAGCAGCCCGCTAGCGGGAGTGTCCTCCGAGCAGTACTTC. Translating it yields CASSPLAGVSSEQYF.